This is a list of T cell receptor beta chains from one sample in a study of T cells in Graves' hyperthyroidism and ophthalmopathy. Each CDR3 protein is one row after TCRdb ran MiXCR on the multiplex PCR reads. The repertoire has a few hundred thousand distinct CDR3 sequences, roughly 25% of them found once; the top ten carry 73%. Sequences were obtained from blood. These receptors were obtained from a man between 50 and 59 years old with Graves' hyperthyroidism. The CDR3 runs from the conserved cysteine through the conserved F or W. Each record gives: D gene, J gene, V gene, clone size, CDR3 DNA, CDR3 protein. A D gene is named only where the DNA matches it firmly. Size values are once, few and many counts, or a class for expanded clones, and some rows have none.

D: TRBD2; J: TRBJ2-2; V: TRBV27; size: -; DNA: TGTGCCAGCACCCGGCGGGGGATGAACACCGGGGAGCTGTTTTTT; CDR3: CASTRRGMNTGELFF
D: -; J: TRBJ2-3; V: TRBV12-3/TRBV12-4; size: -; DNA: TGTGCCACTTCAGGGTATAACGCAGATACGCAGTATTTT; CDR3: CATSGYNADTQYF
D: TRBD2; J: TRBJ2-2; V: TRBV27; size: -; DNA: TGTGCCAGCAGGGTAGCGGGAGGGCCGTACACCGGGGAGCTGTTTTTT; CDR3: CASRVAGGPYTGELFF
D: TRBD2; J: TRBJ2-3; V: TRBV7-2; size: many; DNA: TGTGCCAGCAGCTTTGGCGGGAGTGCAGATACGCAGTATTTT; CDR3: CASSFGGSADTQYF
D: -; J: TRBJ2-2; V: TRBV12-5; size: -; DNA: TGTGCTAGTGGTTTGGGACGAAACACCGGGGAGCTGTTTTTT; CDR3: CASGLGRNTGELFF
D: TRBD1; J: TRBJ2-1; V: TRBV5-5; size: -; DNA: TGTGCCAGCAGCTTGGGGGTTGGGACAGGGGCTCCCAATGAGCAGTTCTTC; CDR3: CASSLGVGTGAPNEQFF
D: TRBD2; J: TRBJ2-2; V: TRBV5-6; size: -; DNA: TGTGCCAGCAACTCAGGTTCCGGGACTATTCTCGGGGAGCTGTTTTTT; CDR3: CASNSGSGTILGELFF
D: -; J: TRBJ2-5; V: TRBV12-3/TRBV12-4; size: many; DNA: TGTGCCAGCAGTTCGCCATTTGAGACCCAGTACTTC; CDR3: CASSSPFETQYF
D: -; J: TRBJ2-3; V: TRBV7-9; size: -; DNA: TGTGCCAGCAGCCCCTACAGGGAGTTAGATACGCAGTATTTT; CDR3: CASSPYRELDTQYF
D: -; J: TRBJ2-2; V: TRBV24-1; size: many; DNA: TGTGCCACCCTGACACCTAACACCGGGGAGCTGTTTTTT; CDR3: CATLTPNTGELFF
D: TRBD2; J: TRBJ2-7; V: TRBV7-3; size: -; DNA: TGTGCCAGCAGCTTAACGTTTACTAGCGGGAGGTACGAGCAGTACTTC; CDR3: CASSLTFTSGRYEQYF
D: TRBD2; J: TRBJ2-7; V: TRBV3-1; size: few; DNA: TGTGCCAGCAGCTCATCTAGCGGGGGCTACGAGCAGTACTTC; CDR3: CASSSSSGGYEQYF
D: -; J: TRBJ2-2; V: TRBV30; size: -; DNA: TGTGCCTGGGCGATGGGCGGAACTAACACCGGGGAGCTGTTTTTT; CDR3: CAWAMGGTNTGELFF
D: TRBD2; J: TRBJ2-7; V: TRBV19; size: -; DNA: TGTGCCAGTGCCCTAGCGGGAGAGGGACTCTACGAGCAGTACTTC; CDR3: CASALAGEGLYEQYF
D: -; J: TRBJ2-7; V: TRBV7-9; size: -; DNA: TGTGCCAGCAGCCGGGACTTCGGCGAGCAGTACTTC; CDR3: CASSRDFGEQYF
D: -; J: TRBJ1-1; V: TRBV6-1; size: many; DNA: TGTGCCAGCAGTGAAGTAGACAGACTGAACACTGAAGCTTTCTTT; CDR3: CASSEVDRLNTEAFF
D: TRBD1; J: TRBJ1-2; V: TRBV20-1; size: -; DNA: TGCAGTGCTAGAGCCCCGATTCAGGGGGCATATGGCTACACCTTC; CDR3: CSARAPIQGAYGYTF
D: -; J: TRBJ2-7; V: TRBV6-1; size: many; DNA: TGTGCCAGCAGAGACCCCTTGACTTCGGCGGGAATCACCTACGAGCAGTACTTC; CDR3: CASRDPLTSAGITYEQYF
D: -; J: TRBJ2-5; V: TRBV10-2; size: few; DNA: TGCGCCAGCAGCGGGGGTACTTTCATGTACTTC; CDR3: CASSGGTFMYF
D: TRBD2; J: TRBJ2-1; V: TRBV12-5; size: few; DNA: TGTGCTAGTGGTTTGCCCCGACTAGCGGGACGTGGTGAGCAGTTCTTC; CDR3: CASGLPRLAGRGEQFF
D: -; J: TRBJ1-4; V: TRBV12-3/TRBV12-4; size: few; DNA: TGTGCCAGCAGTTTGGGACACAAGGAAAAACTGTTTTTT; CDR3: CASSLGHKEKLFF
D: -; J: TRBJ1-1; V: TRBV28; size: -; DNA: TGTGCCAGCAGACCCCGCGGCGAGGGGGACACTGAAGCTTTCTTT; CDR3: CASRPRGEGDTEAFF
D: -; J: TRBJ2-5; V: TRBV28; size: -; DNA: TGTGCCAGTACGACTAGTCCCCAAGAGACCCAGTACTTC; CDR3: CASTTSPQETQYF
D: -; J: TRBJ2-1; V: TRBV3-1; size: many; DNA: TGTGCCAGCAGCCAGTTAGGACCTACAAACCCCTACAATGAGCAGTTCTTC; CDR3: CASSQLGPTNPYNEQFF
D: TRBD1; J: TRBJ2-1; V: TRBV7-8; size: many; DNA: TGTGCCAGCAGCTTTCGGACAGGGAGGTCCTACAATGAGCAGTTCTTC; CDR3: CASSFRTGRSYNEQFF
D: -; J: TRBJ2-7; V: TRBV6-1; size: few; DNA: TGTGCCAGCAGTAATACCGGGACATCACTTTTTTTTAAGCAGTACTTC; CDR3: CASSNTGTSLFFKQYF
D: TRBD2; J: TRBJ2-3; V: TRBV2; size: many; DNA: TGTGCCAGGTCTATAGCGGGAGGGCCCAAAGATACGCAGTATTTT; CDR3: CARSIAGGPKDTQYF
D: TRBD1; J: TRBJ2-3; V: TRBV10-3; size: few; DNA: TGTGCCATCAGGGGACAGGGGGCAGATTTGGATACGCAGTATTTT; CDR3: CAIRGQGADLDTQYF
D: TRBD2; J: TRBJ2-1; V: TRBV6-2/TRBV6-3; size: few; DNA: TGTGCCAGCAGCAGAAATTGGGGACTAGATTACAATGAGCAGTTCTTC; CDR3: CASSRNWGLDYNEQFF
D: -; J: TRBJ1-1; V: TRBV7-9; size: -; DNA: TGTGCCAGCAGCCAATTCAGACAGCTGAACACTGAAGCTTTCTTT; CDR3: CASSQFRQLNTEAFF
D: -; J: TRBJ1-2; V: TRBV5-1; size: -; DNA: TGCGCCAGCAGCTTGGAACCGGGACTCCTGGATGGCTACTCCTTC; CDR3: CASSLEPGLLDGYSF
D: TRBD2; J: TRBJ2-3; V: TRBV20-1; size: -; DNA: TGCAGTGCTAGACCTTTGCGGGAGGGCCTCGCAGATACGCAGTATTTT; CDR3: CSARPLREGLADTQYF